A selection of T cell receptor beta chains follows, all from one sample in a study of blood T cell repertoires in COVID-19. Some clones are missing from TCRdb's copy, which holds only in-frame ones; the method was immunoSEQ multiplex PCR. The sample has a few hundred thousand clones, roughly 80% seen once. The sequenced sample consisted of peripheral blood. These receptors all come from a woman at least 80 years old with acute or convalescent COVID-19. Each CDR3 is given with its conserved first and last residue. The order of the fields is D gene, CDR3 length, clone size, V gene, J gene, CDR3 protein, CDR3 DNA. D genes are given only for firm matches. Size is omitted from some rows. Given values are once, few, many or a class for expanded clones.

NA	15	NA	TRBV6-5	TRBJ1-1	CASSYSGGGNTEAFF	TGTGCCAGCAGTTACTCTGGCGGGGGGAACACTGAAGCTTTCTTT
TRBD1	15	NA	TRBV27	TRBJ2-7	CASSLTPGGTYEQYF	TGTGCCAGCAGTTTAACCCCAGGGGGCACCTACGAGCAGTACTTC
TRBD2	18	NA	TRBV19	TRBJ2-3	CASSAAGLAGWGADTQYF	TGTGCCAGTAGTGCAGCGGGCCTAGCGGGTTGGGGCGCAGATACGCAGTATTTT
NA	17	NA	TRBV30	TRBJ2-7	CAWSRGWRATTGYEQYF	TGTGCCTGGAGTCGAGGATGGCGGGCTACTACTGGGTACGAGCAGTACTTC
TRBD1	13	NA	TRBV7-9	TRBJ1-4	CASNRGPNEKLFF	TGTGCCAGCAACAGGGGGCCAAATGAAAAACTGTTTTTT
NA	19	NA	TRBV7-9	TRBJ1-6	CASSLARGDSGSYNSPLHF	TGTGCCAGCAGCTTAGCGCGTGGGGACTCGGGCTCCTATAATTCACCCCTCCACTTT
NA	13	few	TRBV27	TRBJ2-7	CASSPRTGQEQYF	TGTGCCAGCAGTCCGAGAACAGGACAAGAGCAGTACTTC
NA	12	once	TRBV6-5	TRBJ1-5	CASSLSNQPQHF	TGTGCCAGCAGTCTTAGCAATCAGCCCCAGCATTTT
TRBD1	15	NA	TRBV27	TRBJ2-7	CASSTGGESSYEQYF	TGTGCCAGCAGTACAGGGGGCGAAAGCTCCTACGAGCAGTACTTC
NA	12	NA	TRBV11-2	TRBJ1-4	CASSAEGEKLFF	TGTGCCAGCAGCGCAGAGGGAGAAAAACTGTTTTTT
TRBD2	16	NA	TRBV7-8	TRBJ2-2	CASSFSSGGNTGELFF	TGTGCCAGCAGCTTCTCTAGCGGGGGGAACACCGGGGAGCTGTTTTTT
NA	12	NA	TRBV18	TRBJ2-7	CASSGGGYEQYF	TGTGCCAGCTCGGGAGGCGGGTACGAGCAGTACTTC
TRBD2	14	once	TRBV5-1	TRBJ2-3	CASSPGTITDTQYF	TGCGCCAGCAGCCCAGGGACTATCACAGATACGCAGTATTTT
NA	14	NA	TRBV6-1	TRBJ2-3	CASSESQVTDTQYF	TGTGCCAGCAGTGAATCCCAGGTCACAGATACGCAGTATTTT
NA	11	NA	TRBV19	TRBJ1-5	CASSIRETQHF	TGTGCCAGTAGTATCAGGGAAACCCAGCATTTT
NA	16	NA	TRBV6-2/TRBV6-3	TRBJ2-1	CASSPLFAAPYNEQFF	TGTGCCAGCAGTCCCCTTTTCGCGGCCCCCTACAATGAGCAGTTCTTC
NA	17	NA	TRBV6-2/TRBV6-3	TRBJ2-5	CASSPLIEGGLQETQYF	TGTGCCAGCAGCCCCCTAATTGAGGGGGGGCTCCAAGAGACCCAGTACTTC
TRBD2	15	NA	TRBV6-2/TRBV6-3	TRBJ2-1	CASSRPSGGYNEQFF	TGTGCCAGCAGTAGGCCTAGCGGGGGTTACAATGAGCAGTTCTTC
TRBD2	15	NA	TRBV5-6	TRBJ2-1	CASRKGLADYNEQFF	TGTGCCAGCAGGAAAGGACTAGCGGATTACAATGAGCAGTTCTTC
TRBD2	15	NA	TRBV3-1/TRBV3-2	TRBJ2-3	CASSFSGRAKDTQYF	TGTGCCAGCAGCTTTAGCGGGAGGGCGAAAGATACGCAGTATTTT
TRBD1	17	NA	TRBV7-9	TRBJ2-7	CASSLVVPTGTSYEQYF	TGTGCCAGCAGCTTAGTGGTCCCGACAGGGACCTCCTACGAGCAGTACTTC
TRBD1	13	NA	TRBV23-1	TRBJ2-7	CASSPAPLQGEPF	TGCGCCAGCAGTCCGGCCCCCCTACAGGGGGAACCATTC
TRBD2	16	NA	TRBV7-2	TRBJ2-3	CASSSGLAGNSDTQYF	TGTGCCAGCAGCTCGGGACTAGCGGGGAACTCAGATACGCAGTATTTT
NA	13	NA	TRBV6-5	TRBJ2-5	CASSYFQQETQYF	TGTGCCAGCAGTTACTTCCAGCAAGAGACCCAGTACTTC
NA	14	NA	TRBV18	TRBJ1-1	CASSTNQAGTEAFF	TGTGCCAGCTCGACCAACCAGGCGGGCACTGAAGCTTTCTTT
NA	11	NA	TRBV5-8	TRBJ1-1	CASSLHSSAFF	TGTGCCAGCAGTCTTCACTCTAGTGCTTTCTTT
NA	15	once	TRBV7-8	TRBJ2-5	CASSLLGVNQETQYF	TGTGCCAGCAGCTTACTAGGGGTAAACCAAGAGACCCAGTACTTC
TRBD2	16	NA	TRBV11-2	TRBJ2-5	CASSLVGGGSQETQYF	TGTGCCAGCAGCTTAGTGGGGGGAGGGTCACAAGAGACCCAGTACTTC
TRBD2	16	NA	TRBV28	TRBJ2-3	CASSLWTSGGTDTQYF	TGTGCCAGCAGTTTATGGACTAGCGGAGGCACAGATACGCAGTATTTT
TRBD1	14	NA	TRBV10-2	TRBJ1-5	CASSEGQGNQPQHF	TGCGCCAGCAGTGAGGGACAGGGCAATCAGCCCCAGCATTTT
TRBD2	16	NA	TRBV6-5	TRBJ2-7	CASSYSLAGDYDEQYF	TGTGCCAGCAGTTACTCCTTAGCGGGAGACTACGACGAGCAGTACTTC
NA	14	NA	TRBV30	TRBJ1-5	CAWSVGTSNQPQHF	TGTGCCTGGAGTGTTGGGACATCGAATCAGCCCCAGCATTTT
NA	15	NA	TRBV19	TRBJ2-2	CASSLSGTNTGELFF	TGTGCCAGTAGTTTATCGGGTACGAACACCGGGGAGCTGTTTTTT
NA	14	NA	TRBV6-1	TRBJ1-5	CASSEAAGEAPQHF	TGTGCCAGCAGTGAAGCGGCAGGGGAAGCGCCCCAGCATTTT
NA	14	few	TRBV3-1/TRBV3-2	TRBJ2-5	CASSQAGVEETQYF	TGTGCCAGCAGCCAAGCGGGAGTGGAAGAGACCCAGTACTTC
NA	13	once	TRBV7-2	TRBJ1-2	CASSSRVNHGYTF	TGTGCCAGCAGCTCGCGGGTCAATCACGGCTACACCTTC
TRBD1	15	once	TRBV20-1	TRBJ1-2	CSASSSTGVDYGYTF	TGCAGTGCTAGTTCATCGACAGGGGTCGACTATGGCTACACCTTC
TRBD2	15	NA	TRBV5-1	TRBJ2-7	CASSSGLAGSHEQYF	TGCGCCAGCAGCTCGGGACTAGCGGGGTCCCACGAGCAGTACTTC
NA	16	once	TRBV5-6	TRBJ1-2	CASSLNVQGTNYGYTF	TGTGCCAGCAGCTTGAATGTCCAGGGTACTAACTATGGCTACACCTTC
NA	12	few	TRBV2	TRBJ1-4	CASSRGNEKLFF	TGTGCCAGCTCACGGGGTAATGAAAAACTGTTTTTT
NA	12	few	TRBV11-2	TRBJ2-4	CASSLDHDIQYF	TGTGCCAGCAGCTTAGATCATGACATTCAGTACTTC
NA	16	NA	TRBV5-1	TRBJ2-6	CASSHNPDRGANVLTF	TGCGCCAGCAGCCACAACCCCGACAGAGGGGCCAACGTCCTGACTTTC
TRBD1	16	NA	TRBV19	TRBJ1-2	CASSMDRGHQYYGYTF	TGTGCCAGTAGTATGGACAGGGGCCATCAATACTATGGCTACACCTTC
NA	15	NA	TRBV6-5	TRBJ1-4	CASILDGGINEKLFF	TGTGCCAGCATCCTAGACGGAGGGATCAATGAAAAACTGTTTTTT
NA	12	NA	TRBV6-5	TRBJ1-2	CASRKGDYGYTF	TGTGCCAGCAGAAAAGGGGACTATGGCTACACCTTC
TRBD1	16	NA	TRBV5-1	TRBJ1-1	CASSFGDRGMNTEAFF	TGCGCCAGCAGCTTCGGGGACAGGGGCATGAACACTGAAGCTTTCTTT
TRBD1	16	few	TRBV30	TRBJ1-4	CAWSEGQGAANEKLFF	TGTGCCTGGAGTGAAGGACAGGGGGCGGCTAATGAAAAACTGTTTTTT
NA	14	once	TRBV27	TRBJ1-2	CASSTPDRYYGYTF	TGTGCCAGCAGTACCCCCGACAGGTACTATGGCTACACCTTC
NA	14	NA	TRBV3-1/TRBV3-2	TRBJ1-2	CASSQVAGVVGYTF	TGTGCCAGCAGCCAAGTAGCAGGGGTGGTTGGCTACACCTTC
NA	15	NA	TRBV5-1	TRBJ1-6	CASSLEGEKTSPLHF	TGCGCCAGCAGCTTGGAAGGGGAAAAGACGTCACCCCTCCACTTT
TRBD2	16	NA	TRBV7-2	TRBJ2-5	CASSARLAGGRETQYF	TGTGCCAGCAGCGCCCGACTAGCGGGGGGGAGAGAGACCCAGTACTTC
NA	12	NA	TRBV12-3/TRBV12-4	TRBJ2-3	CASSFLTDTQYF	TGTGCCAGCAGTTTTCTTACAGATACGCAGTATTTT